This T cell receptor beta chain was captured by sequencing in a study of neoadjuvant anti-PD-1 for oral cavity cancer. The time point here: after neoadjuvant nivolumab, at surgical resection. Stage II-IVA oral cavity squamous cell carcinoma was new and untreated by systemic or radiation therapy. No culture or expansion preceded analysis of these blood cells. CDR3 length equals 14 residues. The V end lost 5 bases, the J end lost 2 bases, and 13 bases lay between the germline ends. The germline V gene has CDR1 MDHEN and CDR2 SYDVKM. Six replicates per PBMC sample, mostly from 400 to 500 ng of genomic DNA. Some clones are missing from TCRdb's copy, which holds only in-frame ones; the method was immunoSEQ multiplex PCR. The top ten clones hold around 3.7% of a sample with approximately 30,000 clones, 80% of them seen once.

This sequence joins TRBV28 and TRBJ2-7; D unresolved. This sequence was found in a person between 40 and 85 years old with oral cavity squamous cell carcinoma. The sample was PBMCs, taken after nivolumab (anti-PD-1) treatment. The CDR3 DNA follows: TGTGCCAGCAGTCCCGAACTTGGAACCTACGAGCAGTACTTC. Amino acids: CASSPELGTYEQYF. The variable domain in full, with the rest retrieved from reference TRBV28 and TRBJ2-7, is DVKVTQSSRYLVKRTGEKVFLECVQDMDHENMFWYRQDPGLGLRLIYFSYDVKMKEKGDIPEGYSVSREKKERFSLILESASTNQTSMYLCASSPELGTYEQYFGPGTRLTVT.